What follows are 32 T cell receptor beta chains derived from one specimen sequenced in a study of radiotherapy plus CTLA-4 blockade in lung cancer. Clones were read by immunoSEQ multiplex PCR, and TCRdb kept only the in-frame ones, dropping some. The sample holds some 46,000 clones; roughly three quarters are singletons and the top ten take about 2.6%. This specimen was peripheral blood, taken from a patient treated with radiotherapy plus ipilimumab. All receptors derive from a human donor with non-small cell lung cancer whose response to radiotherapy plus ipilimumab could not be evaluated.

V is TRBV9 and J is TRBJ2-2; possible D gene TRBD2, 6 bases. Trimming removed 4 bases at V and 1 base at J, with 8 bases between. Per germline, CDR1 SGDLS and CDR2 YYNGEE. The CDR3 has 14 amino acids. CDR3 bases: TGTGCCAGCAGCCCCGGGGGGAACACCGGGGAGCTGTTTTTT. It specifies CASSPGGNTGELFF.

The chain combines TRBV6-1 with TRBJ2-2, with no clear D. CDR1 and CDR2 from the germline V gene are MNHNS and SASEGT. The ends were cut back, 6 bases at V and 1 base at J, with 6 bases in the middle. The CDR3 covers 13 residues. The CDR3 bases are TGTGCCAGCAGGCCCAGGAACACCGGGGAGCTGTTTTTT. It translates to CASRPRNTGELFF.

This chain joins TRBV30 and TRBJ2-2; D is uncertain. CDR1 GTSNPN and CDR2 SVGIG come from the germline V gene (reference sequence). Trimming took off 3 bases at V and 6 bases at J, with 8 bases between the two ends. The CDR3 consists of 12 residues. The CDR3, as DNA: TGTGCCTGGAGCCGGGTCCCCGGGGAGCTGTTTTTT. It yields the protein CAWSRVPGELFF.

This clone appeared a few times. J is TRBJ2-7 and V is TRBV11-2, with 9 bases fitting TRBD1. Germline lookup yields CDR1 SGHAT and CDR2 FQNNGV. The trim removed 5 bases at V and 2 bases at J, leaving 7 bases unmatched. The CDR3 is 15 residues long. CDR3 in DNA: TGTGCCAGCAGCCCCCTGGGGGACAGGGCCTACGAGCAGTACTTC. It is translated as CASSPLGDRAYEQYF. Full variable domain (missing parts from reference TRBV11-2 and TRBJ2-7): EAGVAQSPRYKIIEKRQSVAFWCNPISGHATLYWYQQILGQGPKLLIQFQNNGVVDDSQLPKDRFSAERLKGVDSTLKIQPAKLEDSAVYLCASSPLGDRAYEQYFGPGTRLTVT.

J is TRBJ1-1 and V is TRBV4-1; TRBD1 matches at 9 bases. Germline V gene lookup returns CDR1 MGHRA and CDR2 YSYEKL. CDR3 length equals 16 residues. Germline trimming cut 1 base from V and 5 bases from J; bases unmatched to any gene: 8. Here the CDR3 DNA reads TGCGCCAGCAGCCAAGGACCGGACAGGGGAGGAACTGAAGCTTTCTTT. Translating it yields CASSQGPDRGGTEAFF.

The rearrangement links TRBV5-1 to TRBJ2-7, with TRBD1 matching over 7 bases. Trimming at V came to 3 bases and at J to 1 base, leaving 4 bases not matched to a gene. Germline V gene lookup returns CDR1 SGHRS and CDR2 YFSETQ. This CDR3 has 14 amino acids. CDR3 nucleotide sequence: TGCGCCAGCAGCTCGGGACAGCCTTCCTACGAGCAGTACTTC. Amino acid sequence: CASSSGQPSYEQYF.

This chain joins TRBV10-2 and TRBJ1-5, with 10 positions matching TRBD1. J was trimmed by 6 bases and V by 6 bases; bases with no gene match: 5. Germline V lookup: CDR1 WSHSY, CDR2 SAAADI. The CDR3 consists of 14 residues. This CDR3 reads CASRGTGEGQPQHF. The CDR3 region has the DNA TGCGCCAGCAGGGGGACAGGGGAGGGTCAGCCCCAGCATTTT.

This clone was seen a few times. This chain connects TRBV6-4 to TRBJ2-3; 13 positions match TRBD2. V trimming: 4 bases; J trimming: 3 bases; junction bases outside the gene matches: 1. Germline CDR1 is MRHNA and CDR2 is SNTAGT. This CDR3 region has 15 residues. The CDR3 region is CASSVTSGRTDTQYF. The CDR3 DNA follows: TGTGCCAGCAGTGTGACTAGCGGGAGGACAGATACGCAGTATTTT.

The chain couples TRBV6-1 to TRBJ1-1; no definite D call. Deletions cut 3 bases from V and 0 bases from J, with 2 bases between. CDR3 size: 12 residues. CDR1 and CDR2 (germline): MNHNS, SASEGT. CDR3 amino acids: CASSDMNTEAFF. CDR3 DNA sequence: TGTGCCAGCAGTGACATGAACACTGAAGCTTTCTTT.

The table lists this clone with a few counts. The rearrangement uses TRBV27 and TRBJ2-7; TRBD2 aligns across 11 bases. CDR3 length equals 15 residues. Germline CDR1 and CDR2: MNHEY and SMNVEV (reference sequence). The V segment lost 4 bases and the J segment 2 bases; nucleotides outside the gene matches: 4. The CDR3: CASSSRLAGTYEQYF. CDR3 DNA: TGTGCCAGCAGTTCGAGACTAGCGGGGACCTACGAGCAGTACTTC.

This clone was picked up one time. The rearrangement joins TRBV7-6 to TRBJ2-6; no clear D. V lost 4 bases to trimming and J lost 4 bases, with 8 bases between them. In germline, CDR1 is SGHVS, CDR2 FNYEAQ. This CDR3 contains 14 residues. CDR3 sequence (DNA): TGTGCCAGCAGCTGTCCGAGGGGGGCCAACGTCCTGACTTTC. Its translation: CASSCPRGANVLTF.

The chain recombines TRBV7-3 with TRBJ1-1; weak D call: TRBD1 (6 bases). The V end was cut by 6 bases, the J end by 6 bases, with 17 bases between. CDR1 SGHTA and CDR2 FQGTGA come from the germline V gene. CDR3 length equals 14 residues. The CDR3 loop reads CASRLHTGSPEAFF. CDR3 nucleotides: TGTGCCAGCAGACTTCATACAGGGAGCCCTGAAGCTTTCTTT.

The chain couples TRBV19 to TRBJ2-6; possibly TRBD1 for D (6 bases). V lost 3 bases to trimming and J lost 2 bases, with 8 bases between them. Germline V gene data show CDR1 as LNHDA and CDR2 as SQIVND (reference sequence). There are 15 residues in the CDR3. This chain's CDR3 is CASSMRGTGANVLTF. For the CDR3, the DNA is TGTGCCAGTAGTATGAGGGGGACTGGGGCCAACGTCCTGACTTTC. Full variable domain (missing parts from reference TRBV19 and TRBJ2-6): DGGITQSPKYLFRKEGQNVTLSCEQNLNHDAMYWYRQDPGQGLRLIYYSQIVNDFQKGDIAEGYSVSREKKESFPLTVTSAQKNPTAFYLCASSMRGTGANVLTFGAGSRLTVL.

This clone has a single count. The V and J genes are TRBV5-1 and TRBJ2-2; 8 nucleotides agree with TRBD2. CDR3 length equals 15 residues. V lost 4 bases, J lost 5 bases, and 7 bases stayed unmatched. CDR1 SGHRS and CDR2 YFSETQ come from the germline V gene. The CDR3 region has the DNA TGCGCCAGCAGCCCGGTCGCGGGGGGAACCGGGGAGCTGTTTTTT. Translation gives CASSPVAGGTGELFF. Full variable domain (missing parts from reference TRBV5-1 and TRBJ2-2): KAGVTQTPRYLIKTRGQQVTLSCSPISGHRSVSWYQQTPGQGLQFLFEYFSETQRNKGNFPGRFSGRQFSNSRSEMNVSTLELGDSALYLCASSPVAGGTGELFFGEGSRLTVL.

This clone was seen only once. J is TRBJ2-5 and V is TRBV5-5; TRBD1 agrees at 7 bases. The CDR3 length is 15 residues. Germline CDR1 reads SGHKS; CDR2 reads YYEKEE (reference sequence). V lost 4 bases to trimming and J lost 2 bases; unmatched junction nucleotides: 8. The chain's CDR3 is CASSPRQGGQETQYF. The CDR3 bases are TGTGCCAGCAGCCCCCGACAGGGCGGGCAAGAGACCCAGTACTTC. Full variable domain (missing parts from reference TRBV5-5 and TRBJ2-5): DAGVTQSPTHLIKTRGQQVTLRCSPISGHKSVSWYQQVLGQGPQFIFQYYEKEERGRGNFPDRFSARQFPNYSSELNVNALLLGDSALYLCASSPRQGGQETQYFGPGTRLLVL.

The V and J genes are TRBV28 and TRBJ2-7, with 8 positions matching TRBD2. The ends lost 5 bases at V and 7 bases at J; junction bases unmatched: 16. Germline V gene lookup returns CDR1 MDHEN and CDR2 SYDVKM. The CDR3 extends over 16 amino acids. The CDR3 region has the DNA TGTGCCAGCAGTCCACGGGGGGGCCTCACGGGCGGGGAGCAGTACTTC. It specifies CASSPRGGLTGGEQYF.

This clone was recorded once. The chain couples TRBV10-3 to TRBJ2-1; TRBD1 is a possible D gene (6 bases). Per germline, CDR1 ENHRY and CDR2 SYGVKD. The CDR3 runs 15 residues. The V end lost 3 bases, the J end lost 9 bases, and 18 bases lay between the germline ends. Here the CDR3 DNA reads TGTGCCATCAGTGAATGGCAGGGGAAACAAAGTGAGCAGTTCTTC. It translates to CAISEWQGKQSEQFF.

The chain joins TRBV9 to TRBJ1-2; D unresolved. The ends were cut back, 0 bases at V and 0 bases at J, with 6 bases in the middle. CDR3 length: 14 amino acids. Looked up from germline, CDR1 is SGDLS and CDR2 is YYNGEE. CDR3 DNA: TGTGCCAGCAGCGTAGATCCAGCTAACTATGGCTACACCTTC. Translated, it gives CASSVDPANYGYTF.

This clone turned up a few times. J is TRBJ1-1 and V is TRBV7-2; D unclear. V was clipped by 7 bases and J by 0 bases, with 12 bases between them. This CDR3 is 14 amino acids long. Per the germline V gene, CDR1 is SGHTA and CDR2 is FQGNSA. The CDR3 protein is CASTPRVLNTEAFF. As DNA, the CDR3 is TGTGCCAGCACCCCTCGGGTGTTGAACACTGAAGCTTTCTTT.

The rearrangement joins TRBV28 to TRBJ2-7; TRBD2 matches 9 bases. Trimming cost V 6 bases and J 2 bases; bases outside gene matches: 5. This CDR3 region has 14 residues. Germline CDR1 is MDHEN and CDR2 is SYDVKM. The CDR3 region is CASRSGGPPYEQYF. The CDR3, as DNA: TGTGCCAGCAGAAGCGGGGGGCCCCCCTACGAGCAGTACTTC.

This sequence joins TRBV5-4 and TRBJ2-7, with TRBD1 as a possible D gene (7 bases). The CDR3 consists of 15 residues. Germline V gene lookup returns CDR1 SGHNT and CDR2 YYREEE (reference sequence). V lost 0 bases and J lost 4, with 14 bases in between. The CDR3 nucleotides are TGTGCCAGCAGCTTGGGGGGGGACAGCGGTTACGAGCAGTACTTC. Translating it yields CASSLGGDSGYEQYF.

This clone was counted only a few times. J is TRBJ2-1 and V is TRBV21-1; the table's D call, TRBD2, has no DNA check behind it. TRBV21-1 is a listed pseudogene. The CDR3 covers 17 residues. The CDR3 DNA reads TGTGCCAGCAGCCCGAGGGCGGGAGGGTTCACGGACAATGAGCAGTTCTTC. Protein product: CASSPRAGGFTDNEQFF.

This clone was observed once. The V and J genes are TRBV30 and TRBJ2-5; tentative D call: TRBD1 (5 bases). The last part of the DNA fits TRBJ2-7 better; the J call may be wrong. The CDR3 consists of 12 residues. Germline CDR1 GTSNPN, CDR2 SVGIG (reference sequence). CDR3 residues: CAWSTDSYEQYF. The CDR3 DNA reads as TGTGCCTGGTCGACAGATTCCTACGAGCAGTACTTC.

This sequence joins TRBV7-2 and TRBJ2-5; 10 bases are a match to TRBD2. J lost 2 bases, V lost 1 base, and 10 bases had no gene match. The CDR3 loop spans 18 amino acids. Germline V CDR1 and CDR2: SGHTA, FQGNSA. The CDR3 sequence: CASSLGILAGVGQETQYF. The DNA of the CDR3 is TGTGCCAGCAGCTTAGGCATCCTAGCGGGAGTTGGGCAAGAGACCCAGTACTTC. Full variable domain (outside the CDR3, taken from reference TRBV7-2 and TRBJ2-5): GAGVSQSPSNKVTEKGKDVELRCDPISGHTALYWYRQSLGQGLEFLIYFQGNSAPDKSGLPSDRFSAERTGGSVSTLTIQRTQQEDSAVYLCASSLGILAGVGQETQYFGPGTRLLVL.

This rearrangement joins TRBV7-9 to TRBJ1-1; a weak D match, TRBD1 (5 bases). Germline V lookup: CDR1 SEHNR, CDR2 FQNEAQ (reference sequence). Trimming cost V 6 bases and J 2 bases, with 16 bases left between them. This CDR3 region has 15 residues. The CDR3 sequence is CASRVRGFSNTEAFF. The CDR3 coding sequence is TGTGCCAGCAGAGTTAGGGGCTTCAGCAACACTGAAGCTTTCTTT. Drawing the rest from reference TRBV7-9 and TRBJ1-1, the complete variable domain is DTGVSQNPRHKITKRGQNVTFRCDPISEHNRLYWYRQTLGQGPEFLTYFQNEAQLEKSRLLSDRFSAERPKGSFSTLEIQRTEQGDSAMYLCASRVRGFSNTEAFFGQGTRLTVV.

The J gene is TRBJ1-2, the V gene TRBV9; 11 nucleotides align to TRBD1. Germline CDR1 and CDR2: SGDLS and YYNGEE. The junction had 6 bases not matched to a gene; V was cut back by 4 bases and J by 4 bases. The CDR3 runs to 15 residues. The chain's CDR3 is CASSPGQGAVYGYTF. The DNA of the CDR3 is TGTGCCAGCAGCCCCGGACAGGGGGCCGTCTATGGCTACACCTTC.

This rearrangement joins TRBV28 to TRBJ2-1, with 11 bases that match TRBD2. With 8 bases clipped from V and 0 bases from J, the junction kept 9 bases outside the gene matches. In germline, CDR1 is MDHEN, CDR2 SYDVKM. The CDR3 runs to 17 residues. The CDR3 loop is CASLASGRFGSYNEQFF. As DNA, the CDR3 is TGTGCCAGCTTGGCTAGCGGGAGGTTCGGCTCCTACAATGAGCAGTTCTTC.

This chain uses TRBV7-2 with TRBJ1-5; D unclear. The germline V and J ends were trimmed by 4 bases and 0 bases, with 10 bases remaining between them. The germline gives CDR1 SGHTA, CDR2 FQGNSA. The CDR3 sequence is 15 residues long. The CDR3 is CASSSEGYSNQPQHF. CDR3 sequence (DNA): TGTGCCAGCAGCTCGGAGGGATATAGCAATCAGCCCCAGCATTTT.

J is TRBJ1-6 and V is TRBV28, with D perhaps TRBD1 (6 bases). Germline V CDR1 and CDR2: MDHEN, SYDVKM. Deletions cut 3 bases from V and 6 bases from J, with 12 bases between. The CDR3 loop spans 15 amino acids. The CDR3 DNA reads TGTGCCAGCAGTTTCCAAGACAGGCCTAATTCACCCCTCCACTTT. Protein: CASSFQDRPNSPLHF.

In this sample, this clone turned up a few times. The rearrangement links TRBV28 to TRBJ1-6, with D possibly matching TRBD1 (6 bases). CDR3 length: 16 amino acids. V was pared by 1 base and J by 5 bases, with 12 bases between. Germline V CDR1 and CDR2: MDHEN, SYDVKM. As DNA, the CDR3 is TGTGCCAGCAGTTTATCGGGGGGCGCCCATAATTCACCCCTCCACTTT. Amino acid sequence: CASSLSGGAHNSPLHF.

This clone was seen a handful of times. The V and J genes are TRBV7-2 and TRBJ1-2, with D tentatively TRBD1 (5 bases). The length of the CDR3 is 12 residues. From germline, CDR1 is SGHTA and CDR2 FQGNSA. The germline V and J ends were trimmed by 10 bases and 4 bases, with 13 bases remaining between them. The CDR3 is CAIPGGGYGYTF. DNA for the CDR3: TGTGCCATCCCCGGGGGGGGCTATGGCTACACCTTC.

V is TRBV5-4 and J is TRBJ2-7; TRBD1 matches 10 bases. CDR1 and CDR2 (germline): SGHNT, YYREEE (reference sequence). The CDR3 has 14 residues. Trimming removed 4 bases from V and 6 bases from J; junction bases left unmatched: 7. In DNA, the CDR3 is TGTGCCAGCAGCCAGTCAGGACAGGGGGGCGAGCAGTACTTC. It specifies CASSQSGQGGEQYF.